The 21 T cell receptor beta chains listed next were all sequenced from one sample in a study of blood T cells in healthy people across ages. Sample-barcoded 5' priming and a J-beta primer mix drove a second PCR of about 7 to 12 cycles. TCRdb reprocessed the 5' RACE reads via MiXCR and lists one record per CDR3 protein. The profile shows roughly 2 million distinct CDR3 sequences, roughly 52% of them singletons. Sequenced material: blood. These receptors came from a woman aged 40 to 50 in good health.

The sample holds a few counts of this clonotype. The J gene is TRBJ2-1, the V gene TRBV14, with 9 bases fitting TRBD2. Per the germline V gene, CDR1 is SGHDN and CDR2 is FVKESK. This CDR3 region has 15 residues. V shed 1 base and J 4 bases; nucleotides not matched to a gene: 2. DNA for the CDR3: TGTGCCAGCAGCCAAGGGACTAGCGTTTACAATGAGCAGTTCTTC. Translating gives CASSQGTSVYNEQFF.

This chain links TRBV12-3 or TRBV12-4 with TRBJ2-3; 9 positions agree with TRBD2. The CDR3 extends over 17 amino acids. The J segment lost 2 bases and the V segment lost 5 bases, leaving 11 bases of the junction unmatched. The CDR3 here is CASSRLSGGLNTDTQYF. CDR3 DNA sequence: TGTGCCAGCAGTAGGTTAAGCGGGGGGCTAAACACAGATACGCAGTATTTT.

The chain links TRBV15 to TRBJ1-1; maybe TRBD1 (5 bases). In germline, CDR1 is LNHNV, CDR2 YYDKDF (reference sequence). The CDR3 is 16 amino acids. Trimming cost V 5 bases and J 0 bases, with 16 bases left between them. The CDR3 region is CATSSTVVRVNTEAFF. The CDR3 bases are TGTGCCACCAGCTCGACGGTTGTCAGGGTGAACACTGAAGCTTTCTTT.

V and J are TRBV4-3 and TRBJ1-2; tentative D call: TRBD1 (5 bases). From germline, CDR1 is LGHNA and CDR2 YSLEER. This CDR3 has 13 amino acids. V was trimmed by 0 bases and J by 9 bases, leaving 11 bases between them. As DNA, the CDR3 is TGCGCCAGCAGCCAAGACAGGGCTGATCGCTACACCTTC. Translating it yields CASSQDRADRYTF.

V usage is TRBV7-2 and J usage is TRBJ1-4, with D perhaps matching TRBD1 (6 bases). The CDR3 totals 17 residues. From germline, CDR1 is SGHTA and CDR2 FQGNSA. V lost 5 bases and J lost 2, with 18 bases in between. The CDR3 sequence is CASSNSAGVGTNEKLFF. The DNA of the CDR3 is TGTGCCAGCAGCAATAGCGCAGGGGTGGGCACTAATGAAAAACTGTTTTTT. Drawing the rest from reference TRBV7-2 and TRBJ1-4, the complete variable domain is GAGVSQSPSNKVTEKGKDVELRCDPISGHTALYWYRQSLGQGLEFLIYFQGNSAPDKSGLPSDRFSAERTGGSVSTLTIQRTQQEDSAVYLCASSNSAGVGTNEKLFFGSGTQLSVL.

V and J are TRBV6-2 or TRBV6-3 and TRBJ2-4, with a tentative D call TRBD2 (5 bases). The CDR3 contains 14 residues. The germline V gene has CDR1 MNHEY and CDR2 SVGEGT. V was clipped by 6 bases and J by 6 bases, with 15 bases between them. CDR3: CASSQTGRLNIQYF. Here the CDR3 DNA reads TGTGCCAGCAGCCAAACTGGGAGACTAAACATTCAGTACTTC.

The gene calls are TRBV6-1 and TRBJ2-7; 9 bases line up with TRBD1. There are 15 residues in the CDR3. V gave up 6 bases and J gave up 1 base; unmatched junction bases: 7. Germline V lookup: CDR1 MNHNS, CDR2 SASEGT. CDR3 sequence: CASRTGQGASYEQYF. The CDR3 region has the DNA TGTGCCAGCAGGACGGGACAGGGAGCATCCTACGAGCAGTACTTC.

This clonotype was recorded at least ten times. V is TRBV9 and J is TRBJ2-1; 8 bases agree with TRBD1. After removal of 5 bases from V and 3 bases from J, the junction contained 4 bases not matched to a gene. CDR1 and CDR2 from the germline V gene are SGDLS and YYNGEE. The CDR3 loop spans 14 amino acids. CDR3 nucleotides: TGTGCCAGCAGTGTAACAGGGGGCTACAATGAGCAGTTCTTC. Translating it yields CASSVTGGYNEQFF.

V is TRBV7-4 and J is TRBJ1-6, with TRBD1 matching 8 bases. The germline gives CDR1 SGHVT, CDR2 SQSDAQ. The V segment lost 7 bases and the J segment 5 bases; nucleotides outside the gene matches: 7. The CDR3 consists of 15 residues. The DNA for the CDR3 is TGTGCCAGCACTTTACCGGGACAGGATAATTCACCCCTCCACTTT. Its translation is CASTLPGQDNSPLHF.

This clonotype was recorded at least ten times. This chain links TRBV7-6 with TRBJ2-7; D is possibly TRBD1 (5 bases). Germline V gives CDR1 SGHVS, CDR2 FNYEAQ. The CDR3 is made up of 14 amino acids. The V end lost 1 base, the J end lost 2 bases, and 9 bases lay between the germline ends. The CDR3: CASSLGQPTYEQYF. CDR3 nucleotide sequence: TGTGCCAGCAGCTTAGGACAGCCTACCTACGAGCAGTACTTC. The whole variable domain, remainder taken from reference TRBV7-6 and TRBJ2-7, is GAGVSQSPRYKVTKRGQDVALRCDPISGHVSLYWYRQALGQGPEFLTYFNYEAQQDKSGLPNDRFSAERPEGSISTLTIQRTEQRDSAMYRCASSLGQPTYEQYFGPGTRLTVT.

This clonotype was detected many times. This chain uses TRBV4-2 with TRBJ2-3, with D uncertain. V lost 3 bases and J lost 2, with 3 bases in between. The CDR3 is 12 residues long. In germline, CDR1 is LGHNA, CDR2 YNFKEQ. CDR3 in amino acids: CASSHATDTQYF. CDR3 bases: TGTGCCAGCAGCCATGCCACAGATACGCAGTATTTT.

A few counts support this clonotype. V gene TRBV15 combines with J gene TRBJ2-7; TRBD1 aligns across 10 bases. The CDR3 covers 16 residues. After removal of 0 bases from V and 5 bases from J, the junction contained 7 bases not matched to a gene. Germline CDR1 LNHNV, CDR2 YYDKDF (reference sequence). DNA for the CDR3: TGTGCCACCAGCAGAGATTTATGGGGACAGGGGAACGAGCAGTACTTC. The encoded protein is CATSRDLWGQGNEQYF.

J is TRBJ1-2 and V is TRBV6-5; the D is unclear. The CDR3 has 14 residues. Trimming took 6 bases from V and 4 from J, leaving 15 bases between them. Germline lookup yields CDR1 MNHEY and CDR2 SVGAGI. CDR3 amino acids: CASSKTGSAYGYTF. For the CDR3, the DNA is TGTGCCAGCAGCAAGACTGGGTCAGCCTATGGCTACACCTTC.

V is TRBV27 and J is TRBJ2-1; 10 nucleotides align to TRBD2. The germline gives CDR1 MNHEY, CDR2 SMNVEV (reference sequence). The trim removed 6 bases at V and 4 bases at J, leaving 6 bases unmatched. CDR3 size: 15 residues. CDR3 in DNA: TGTGCCAGCAGGGGGGATAGCGGGGGGTACAATGAGCAGTTCTTC. This codes for CASRGDSGGYNEQFF.

This clonotype was seen a few times. The V and J genes are TRBV29-1 and TRBJ2-5; 14 nucleotides align to TRBD2. Germline V gives CDR1 SQVTM, CDR2 ANQGSEA. The V gene end was trimmed by 7 bases and the J gene end by 2 bases; junction bases not matched to a gene: 21. The CDR3 is 20 residues long. The CDR3 loop is CSAPVGEEGTSGGPQETQYF. The CDR3 coding sequence is TGCAGCGCCCCTGTGGGAGAGGAGGGGACTAGCGGGGGTCCACAAGAGACCCAGTACTTC.

The chain uses TRBV11-3 and TRBJ2-3, with 9 bases fitting TRBD2. Trimming took 5 bases from V and 3 from J; bases not matched to a gene: 6. The germline gives CDR1 SGHNT, CDR2 YENEEA. The CDR3 loop spans 15 amino acids. CDR3 region: CASSRRGGSTDTQYF. CDR3 nucleotides: TGTGCCAGCAGCAGGCGGGGGGGCAGTACAGATACGCAGTATTTT.

This clonotype was seen a handful of times. The chain couples TRBV29-1 to TRBJ2-7, with D maybe TRBD2 (6 bases). The CDR3 has 15 amino acids. Germline assignment: CDR1 SQVTM and CDR2 ANQGSEA. V was cut by 8 bases and J by 1 base, with 21 bases left in between. The chain's CDR3 is CSPSITRDRSYEQYF. The CDR3 DNA sequence: TGCAGCCCATCGATCACGCGGGACCGATCCTACGAGCAGTACTTC.

J is TRBJ2-1 and V is TRBV10-3, with 10 bases aligning to TRBD2. CDR1 is ENHRY and CDR2 is SYGVKD in the germline V gene. This CDR3 region has 17 residues. V was pared by 3 bases and J by 0 bases, with 5 bases of the junction left unmatched. CDR3 sequence (DNA): TGTGCCATCAGTGATTCGAGCGGGGGGGCCTCCTACAATGAGCAGTTCTTC. Residues: CAISDSSGGASYNEQFF.

This chain connects TRBV29-1 to TRBJ2-1; 9 bases fit TRBD1. Germline V gives CDR1 SQVTM, CDR2 ANQGSEA. The CDR3 extends over 19 amino acids. Unmatched junction bases numbered 15, after V lost 1 base and J lost 2 bases. The CDR3 region has the DNA TGCAGCGTTGAAGGATGGACAGGGGAATCCCTAATCCCCTACAATGAGCAGTTCTTC. It encodes CSVEGWTGESLIPYNEQFF.

This chain links TRBV6-5 with TRBJ1-4; TRBD1 agrees at 8 bases. Per the germline V gene, CDR1 is MNHEY and CDR2 is SVGAGI. The CDR3 loop spans 15 amino acids. The J segment lost 3 bases and the V segment lost 6 bases, leaving 6 bases of the junction unmatched. CDR3: CASRRRGQPNEKLFF. The CDR3 coding sequence is TGTGCCAGCAGGCGCAGGGGGCAACCTAATGAAAAACTGTTTTTT.

Concerning this clonotype: At one boundary the junction diverges from the germline segment, which might be a read error. J is TRBJ2-1 and V is TRBV6-2 or TRBV6-3; 12 bases are a match to TRBD2. Germline V CDR1 and CDR2: MNHEY, SVGEGT. The CDR3 sequence is 17 residues long. This CDR3 is CVSSYASGLAGSNEQFF. CDR3 in DNA: TGTGTCAGCAGTTATGCCTCGGGACTAGCGGGTTCCAATGAGCAGTTCTTC.